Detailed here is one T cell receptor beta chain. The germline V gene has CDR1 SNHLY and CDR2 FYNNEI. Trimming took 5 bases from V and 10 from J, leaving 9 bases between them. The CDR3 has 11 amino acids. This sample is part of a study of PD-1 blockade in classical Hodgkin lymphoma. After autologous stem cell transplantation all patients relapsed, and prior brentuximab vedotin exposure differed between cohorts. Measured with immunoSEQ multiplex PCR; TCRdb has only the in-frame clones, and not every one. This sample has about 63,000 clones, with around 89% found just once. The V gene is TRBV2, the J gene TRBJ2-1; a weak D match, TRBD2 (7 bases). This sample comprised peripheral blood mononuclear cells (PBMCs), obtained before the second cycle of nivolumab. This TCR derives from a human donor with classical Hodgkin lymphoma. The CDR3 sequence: CASSWGGEQFF. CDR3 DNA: TGTGCCAGCAGTTGGGGGGGCGAGCAGTTCTTC.